The 32 T cell receptor beta chains in this list originate from one sample, sequenced in a study of T cell responses to AZD1222 COVID-19 vaccine. TCRdb keeps only in-frame clones here, not all; method: immunoSEQ multiplex PCR. The table shows about 110,000 clones, with around nine tenths occurring only once. The sequenced sample was peripheral blood, obtained 28 days after the second AZD1222 dose. Every receptor here comes from an adult who received the AZD1222 COVID-19 vaccine.

The chain uses TRBV7-9 and TRBJ2-7; TRBD1 agrees at 9 bases. The CDR3 sequence is 15 residues long. J lost 5 bases, V lost 6 bases, and 11 bases had no gene match. Per germline, CDR1 SEHNR and CDR2 FQNEAQ (reference sequence). CDR3 sequence: CASRGPGQGSHEQYF. CDR3 sequence (DNA): TGTGCCAGCAGGGGACCGGGACAGGGATCCCACGAGCAGTACTTC.

The chain combines TRBV12-5 with TRBJ1-2, with D tentatively TRBD1 (5 bases). The CDR3 runs 16 residues. The V gene lost 7 bases and the J gene lost 4 bases, with 22 bases spanning the gap. Germline values: CDR1 LGHNT, CDR2 FRNRAP. The CDR3 coding sequence is TGTGCTAGTGATGTGGGAACACCGACAGACGCCTATGGCTACACCTTC. Encoded protein: CASDVGTPTDAYGYTF.

The chain recombines TRBV19 with TRBJ2-5, with no clear D. The V gene's germline CDR1 is LNHDA and CDR2 SQIVND (reference sequence). This CDR3 comprises 16 residues. V lost 4 bases and J 2 bases, leaving 17 bases between the germline ends. Written as DNA, the CDR3 is TGTGCCAGTAGTACCCCCGTCCATACAGAACAAGAGACCCAGTACTTC. This sequence encodes CASSTPVHTEQETQYF.

This clone ranks as large. DNA of the CDR3: TGTGCCAGCAGTGTTCCCCCGGTCTTCGACTACGAGCAGTACTTC. The encoded protein is CASSVPPVFDYEQYF. This chain links TRBV2 with TRBJ2-7; no definite D call. Germline CDR1 and CDR2: SNHLY and FYNNEI. The CDR3 is made up of 15 amino acids. V was pared by 4 bases and J by 3 bases, with 16 bases between.

This chain links TRBV5-1 with TRBJ2-7; D unresolved. Trimming took off 0 bases at V and 4 bases at J, with 11 bases between the two ends. CDR1 and CDR2 from the germline V gene are SGHRS and YFSETQ. The CDR3 consists of 14 residues. This CDR3 is CASSLAGVGYEQYF. The CDR3 DNA follows: TGCGCCAGCAGCTTGGCTGGGGTGGGTTACGAGCAGTACTTC.

This chain uses TRBV2 with TRBJ1-2; no firm D call. CDR3 length: 12 amino acids. Germline values: CDR1 SNHLY, CDR2 FYNNEI. V gave up 7 bases and J gave up 4 bases, with 10 bases separating them. Here the CDR3 reads CASMAESYGYTF. The CDR3 bases are TGTGCCAGCATGGCGGAGAGCTATGGCTACACCTTC.

The V gene is TRBV18, the J gene TRBJ2-1, with 7 bases matching TRBD2. Trimming removed 3 bases from V and 4 bases from J; junction bases left unmatched: 6. CDR3 length equals 15 residues. Per the germline V gene, CDR1 is KGHSH and CDR2 is LQKENI. CDR3 sequence: CASSPNLADYNEQFF. DNA of the CDR3: TGTGCCAGCTCACCCAACCTAGCGGATTACAATGAGCAGTTCTTC.

The chain employs TRBV6-1 and TRBJ1-1; D is undetermined. The CDR3 length is 14 residues. Per germline, CDR1 MNHNS and CDR2 SASEGT. The germline V and J ends were trimmed by 2 bases and 1 base, with 8 bases remaining between them. The DNA of the CDR3 is TGTGCCAGCAGTGAAATAGGTGCGAACACTGAAGCTTTCTTT. Amino acid sequence: CASSEIGANTEAFF.

The chain joins TRBV28 to TRBJ1-5; D is perhaps TRBD1 (5 bases). Trimming took off 6 bases at V and 5 bases at J, with 14 bases between the two ends. Germline CDR1 and CDR2: MDHEN and SYDVKM. CDR3 length: 14 residues. CDR3 residues: CASSRDQGDQPQHF. For the CDR3, the DNA is TGTGCCAGCAGCCGGGACCAAGGGGATCAGCCCCAGCATTTT.

The chain uses TRBV27 and TRBJ2-1; D gene unclear. Trimming pared 2 bases from V and 11 bases from J, leaving 13 bases between. The CDR3 consists of 13 residues. CDR1 is MNHEY, CDR2 SMNVEV, per germline (reference sequence). This CDR3 is CASSLEPYNKQFF. Here the CDR3 DNA reads TGTGCCAGCAGTTTAGAACCGTATAATAAGCAGTTCTTC.

The rearrangement uses TRBV19 and TRBJ1-4; 7 bases are a match to TRBD1. Germline CDR1 is LNHDA and CDR2 is SQIVND (reference sequence). CDR3 length: 14 residues. After removal of 4 bases from V and 5 bases from J, the junction contained 4 bases not matched to a gene. CDR3 nucleotide sequence: TGTGCCAGTAGTACGCAGGGGGAAAATGAAAAACTGTTTTTT. This sequence encodes CASSTQGENEKLFF.

V gene TRBV4-1 combines with J gene TRBJ1-1; D remains unclear. V was clipped by 1 base and J by 2 bases, with 8 bases between them. CDR3 length equals 14 residues. The V gene's germline CDR1 is MGHRA and CDR2 YSYEKL. The CDR3 loop reads CASSQVPRNTEAFF. The DNA of the CDR3 is TGCGCCAGCAGCCAAGTACCCCGCAACACTGAAGCTTTCTTT.

V and J are TRBV19 and TRBJ1-3; maybe TRBD1 (5 bases). V dropped 6 bases and J dropped 0 bases, with 15 bases sitting between them. The germline CDR1 and CDR2 sequences are LNHDA and SQIVND (reference sequence). This CDR3 has 16 residues. DNA for the CDR3: TGTGCCAGTAGAGATGGGGCGGGAAGCTCTGGAAACACCATATATTTT. Residues: CASRDGAGSSGNTIYF. Variable domain in full (rest from reference TRBV19 and TRBJ1-3): DGGITQSPKYLFRKEGQNVTLSCEQNLNHDAMYWYRQDPGQGLRLIYYSQIVNDFQKGDIAEGYSVSREKKESFPLTVTSAQKNPTAFYLCASRDGAGSSGNTIYFGEGSWLTVV.

The chain is built from TRBV2 and TRBJ2-3, with 11 nucleotides matching TRBD2. The J segment lost 2 bases and the V segment lost 6 bases, leaving 4 bases of the junction unmatched. The CDR3 spans 15 residues. CDR1 is SNHLY, CDR2 FYNNEI, per germline. CDR3: CASSGLAGHTDTQYF. The CDR3 nucleotides read TGTGCCAGCAGCGGACTAGCGGGCCACACAGATACGCAGTATTTT.

This chain joins TRBV9 and TRBJ2-3, with TRBD2 matching over 13 bases. CDR1 is SGDLS, CDR2 YYNGEE, per germline. The CDR3 consists of 15 residues. The V segment lost 3 bases and the J segment 5 bases; nucleotides outside the gene matches: 3. For the CDR3, the DNA is TGTGCCAGCAGCGCGGGGACTAGCGGGGTAGATACGCAGTATTTT. Its protein is CASSAGTSGVDTQYF.

This clone has just one count. V usage is TRBV18 and J usage is TRBJ2-7; D possibly corresponds to TRBD2 (6 bases). The CDR3 has 15 amino acids. The V gene's germline CDR1 is KGHSH and CDR2 LQKENI. With 2 bases removed from V and 1 base from J, the gap between germline ends came to 12 bases. The CDR3 sequence is CASSPNPGTSYEQYF. The DNA for the CDR3 is TGTGCCAGCTCACCAAACCCCGGGACTTCCTACGAGCAGTACTTC.

The V gene is TRBV6-5, the J gene TRBJ1-4; 7 bases line up with TRBD1. The CDR3 length is 14 residues. The germline V gene encodes CDR1 MNHEY and CDR2 SVGAGI. The junction had 8 bases not matched to a gene; V was cut back by 6 bases and J by 7 bases. The CDR3, as DNA: TGTGCCAGCAGGCCGGGACAGCCGGGTGAAAAACTGTTTTTT. Protein sequence: CASRPGQPGEKLFF.

In its sample, this clone was seen a few times. The chain recombines TRBV6-5 with TRBJ1-1; 7 bases fit TRBD1. This CDR3 has 14 residues. Germline V lookup: CDR1 MNHEY, CDR2 SVGAGI. The junction had 4 bases not matched to a gene; V was cut back by 6 bases and J by 0 bases. CDR3 bases: TGTGCCAGCAGGGACAGGATAATGAACACTGAAGCTTTCTTT. It codes for CASRDRIMNTEAFF.

The V and J genes are TRBV12-3 or TRBV12-4 and TRBJ1-5, with D unclear. The length of the CDR3 is 12 residues. V was pared by 7 bases and J by 4 bases, with 8 bases between. The chain's CDR3 is CASKLVNQPQHF. DNA for the CDR3: TGTGCCAGCAAACTGGTTAATCAGCCCCAGCATTTT.

The chain couples TRBV10-3 to TRBJ1-2; 9 bases are shared with TRBD1. Germline CDR1 and CDR2: ENHRY and SYGVKD. The CDR3 covers 13 residues. Trimming cost V 7 bases and J 8 bases; bases outside gene matches: 8. The CDR3 DNA is TGTGCCATCACCACAGGGGGCGCGGGGGGCTACACCTTC. It yields the protein CAITTGGAGGYTF.

This chain joins TRBV9 and TRBJ1-1; D remains ambiguous. This CDR3 region has 13 residues. Per germline, CDR1 SGDLS and CDR2 YYNGEE. V shed 6 bases and J shed 1 base, with 10 bases lying between them. CDR3 amino acids: CASTFVANTEAFF. CDR3 bases: TGTGCCAGCACGTTCGTTGCGAACACTGAAGCTTTCTTT.

The chain joins TRBV5-1 to TRBJ2-5; 7 bases map to TRBD2. In germline, CDR1 is SGHRS, CDR2 YFSETQ. Trimming at V came to 0 bases and at J to 2 bases, leaving 7 bases not matched to a gene. There are 16 residues in the CDR3. Written as DNA, the CDR3 is TGCGCCAGCAGCTTGGCGGTTAGCGGGCCTCAAGAGACCCAGTACTTC. Protein product: CASSLAVSGPQETQYF. Combining the CDR3 with reference TRBV5-1 and TRBJ2-5 gives the whole variable domain KAGVTQTPRYLIKTRGQQVTLSCSPISGHRSVSWYQQTPGQGLQFLFEYFSETQRNKGNFPGRFSGRQFSNSRSEMNVSTLELGDSALYLCASSLAVSGPQETQYFGPGTRLLVL.

The rearrangement joins TRBV28 to TRBJ2-4; unclear D gene. This CDR3 region has 14 residues. V was shortened by 1 base and J by 6 bases, with 10 bases between the two germline ends. Germline V gene data show CDR1 as MDHEN and CDR2 as SYDVKM. The CDR3 loop reads CASSLSEGANIQYF. CDR3 DNA sequence: TGTGCCAGCAGTTTATCGGAAGGCGCAAACATTCAGTACTTC. Combining the CDR3 with reference TRBV28 and TRBJ2-4 gives the whole variable domain DVKVTQSSRYLVKRTGEKVFLECVQDMDHENMFWYRQDPGLGLRLIYFSYDVKMKEKGDIPEGYSVSREKKERFSLILESASTNQTSMYLCASSLSEGANIQYFGAGTRLSVL.

In its sample, this clone was seen a few times. The chain has TRBV3-1 (or the pseudogene TRBV3-2) and TRBJ2-5; D is unclear. V lost 0 bases, J lost 6 bases, and 14 bases lay in between. The CDR3 extends over 15 amino acids. The V gene's germline CDR1 is LGHDT and CDR2 YNNKEL (reference sequence). The DNA for the CDR3 is TGTGCCAGCAGCCAAGATGGAAGGGTGAGGCAGACCCAGTACTTC. Its translation: CASSQDGRVRQTQYF.

V gene TRBV3-1 (or the pseudogene TRBV3-2) combines with J gene TRBJ1-6; D ambiguous. Trimming shortened V by 6 bases and J by 5 bases, and 8 bases separated the two germline ends. This CDR3 contains 13 residues. Germline loops: CDR1 LGHDT, CDR2 YNNKEL (reference sequence). CDR3 in DNA: TGTGCCAGCAGTCCATTTGATAATTCACCCCTCCACTTT. It yields the protein CASSPFDNSPLHF.

J is TRBJ2-7 and V is TRBV2; a possible D gene is TRBD1 (5 bases). The V end was cut by 6 bases, the J end by 2 bases, with 17 bases between. The V gene's germline CDR1 is SNHLY and CDR2 FYNNEI. The CDR3 has 15 amino acids. CDR3 nucleotide sequence: TGTGCCAGCAGATCAGTGACTCCAGGGCCCTACGAGCAGTACTTC. It yields the protein CASRSVTPGPYEQYF.

V and J are TRBV5-1 and TRBJ2-7; TRBD2 aligns across 10 bases. Trimming removed 3 bases from V and 4 bases from J; junction bases left unmatched: 7. Germline lookup yields CDR1 SGHRS and CDR2 YFSETQ. The CDR3 has 15 amino acids. DNA for the CDR3: TGCGCCAGCAGCTCCCTAGCGGGAGCTCTTTACGAGCAGTACTTC. As protein: CASSSLAGALYEQYF.

This clone has a single count. This rearrangement joins TRBV15 to TRBJ1-2; tentatively, D is TRBD1 (6 bases). From germline, CDR1 is LNHNV and CDR2 YYDKDF (reference sequence). The CDR3 totals 15 residues. V dropped 1 base and J dropped 4 bases, with 13 bases sitting between them. Written as DNA, the CDR3 is TGTGCCACCAGCAGAGTAGAACAGGGAGGCTATGGCTACACCTTC. Translating gives CATSRVEQGGYGYTF. The variable domain in full, with the rest retrieved from reference TRBV15 and TRBJ1-2, is DAMVIQNPRYQVTQFGKPVTLSCSQTLNHNVMYWYQQKSSQAPKLLFHYYDKDFNNEADTPDNFQSRRPNTSFCFLDIRSPGLGDTAMYLCATSRVEQGGYGYTFGSGTRLTVV.

This clone is a singleton in its sample. This chain connects TRBV10-3 to TRBJ1-5, with 7 bases identical to TRBD1. V trimming: 5 bases; J trimming: 0 bases; junction bases outside the gene matches: 4. The CDR3 is 15 amino acids. Germline values: CDR1 ENHRY, CDR2 SYGVKD. The CDR3: CAISRTGDSNQPQHF. The CDR3 coding sequence is TGTGCCATCAGTCGAACAGGGGATAGCAATCAGCCCCAGCATTTT.

The chain joins TRBV19 to TRBJ1-2; the match to TRBD1 covers 7 bases. In germline, CDR1 is LNHDA, CDR2 SQIVND (reference sequence). The CDR3 is made up of 14 amino acids. V trimming: 6 bases; J trimming: 7 bases; junction bases outside the gene matches: 11. For the CDR3, the DNA is TGTGCCAGTAGACTAGGGGAGAGGGGGCTTGGCTACACCTTC. Its protein is CASRLGERGLGYTF.

The V call is TRBV25-1, the J call TRBJ2-1; D possibly corresponds to TRBD2 (7 bases). The CDR3 sequence is 15 residues long. Between the trimmed V and J ends, which lost 8 bases and 7 bases, there was a span of 21 bases. Germline assignment: CDR1 MGHDK and CDR2 SYGVNS. The CDR3 spells CASWEGGGPWNEQFF. Written as DNA, the CDR3 is TGTGCCAGCTGGGAGGGAGGGGGGCCGTGGAATGAGCAGTTCTTC.

This chain joins TRBV15 and TRBJ2-7; D might be TRBD1 (6 bases). Germline values: CDR1 LNHNV, CDR2 YYDKDF (reference sequence). The CDR3 contains 12 residues. V lost 0 bases to trimming and J lost 10 bases, with 10 bases between them. The CDR3 loop reads CATSRDTGHQYF. For the CDR3, the DNA is TGTGCCACCAGCAGAGATACGGGACACCAGTACTTC.